This T cell receptor beta chain was observed in a study of T cells in Graves' hyperthyroidism and ophthalmopathy. Ophthalmopathy in the patients scored at least 3 on Clinical Activity Score and at least 4 on NOSPECS grade, lasting under 3 months. Around 10 ml fresh peripheral blood yielded the PBMCs. There were TCR beta CDR3 regions amplified from RNA transcripts. A set of HTBI primers served as the primers for a first-round RT-PCR of the TCR CDR3. Each CDR3 protein gets one entry after TCRdb re-called the multiplex PCR reads with MiXCR. The sample contains about 640,000 distinct CDR3 sequences, roughly 14% of which appear only once. J lost 7 bases, V lost 5 bases, and 6 bases had no gene match. This CDR3 is built from 15 residues. Germline assignment: CDR1 DFQATT and CDR2 SNEGSKA (reference sequence).

The sequenced sample consisted of blood. This sequence originates from a woman in her forties or fifties with Graves' ophthalmopathy. J is TRBJ2-2 and V is TRBV20-1; 14 nucleotides match TRBD2. The CDR3 nucleotides are TGCAGTGCTCAGGGACTAGCGGGAGTTAGCGGGGAGCTGTTTTTT. Translation: CSAQGLAGVSGELFF.